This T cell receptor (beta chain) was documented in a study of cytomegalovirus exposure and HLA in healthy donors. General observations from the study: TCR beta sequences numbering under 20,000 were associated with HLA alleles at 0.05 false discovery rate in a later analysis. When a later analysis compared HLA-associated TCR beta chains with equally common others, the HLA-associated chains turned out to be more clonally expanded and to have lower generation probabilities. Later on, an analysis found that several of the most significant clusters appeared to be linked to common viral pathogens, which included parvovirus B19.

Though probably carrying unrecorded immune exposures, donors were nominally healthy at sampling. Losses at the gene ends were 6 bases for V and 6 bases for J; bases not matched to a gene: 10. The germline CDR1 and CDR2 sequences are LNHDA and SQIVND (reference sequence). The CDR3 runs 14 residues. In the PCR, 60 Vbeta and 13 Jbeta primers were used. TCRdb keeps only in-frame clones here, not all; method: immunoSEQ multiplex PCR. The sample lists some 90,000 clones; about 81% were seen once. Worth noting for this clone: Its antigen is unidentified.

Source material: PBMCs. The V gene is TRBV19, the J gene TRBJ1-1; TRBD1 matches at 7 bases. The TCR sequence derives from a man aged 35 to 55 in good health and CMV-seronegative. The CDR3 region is CASRKTGVSSEAFF. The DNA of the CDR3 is TGTGCCAGTAGAAAAACAGGGGTATCCTCTGAAGCTTTCTTT.